This T cell receptor beta chain was retrieved from a study of response to subunit inactivated influenza vaccine. Study observations and caveats: The authors suggested that few new T cells are recruited per seasonal influenza vaccination.

Deletions cut 7 bases from V and 8 bases from J, with 11 bases between. Looked up from germline, CDR1 is MNHNS and CDR2 is SASEGT. The CDR3 has 11 residues. Worth noting for this clonotype: What it recognizes is unknown.

TCRdb fed the RT-PCR reads into MiXCR, producing one record per CDR3 protein. The sample yields hundreds of thousands of distinct CDR3 sequences, around a sixth seen once. The rearrangement uses TRBV6-1 and TRBJ1-2; D is unresolved. This sequence was found in a man in his fifties or sixties who received an inactivated influenza vaccine. Sequenced here: PBMCs from blood, sampled 12 days after vaccination. This chain's CDR3 is CASMKNGGYTF. The DNA for the CDR3 is TGTGCCAGCATGAAAAACGGCGGCTACACCTTC.